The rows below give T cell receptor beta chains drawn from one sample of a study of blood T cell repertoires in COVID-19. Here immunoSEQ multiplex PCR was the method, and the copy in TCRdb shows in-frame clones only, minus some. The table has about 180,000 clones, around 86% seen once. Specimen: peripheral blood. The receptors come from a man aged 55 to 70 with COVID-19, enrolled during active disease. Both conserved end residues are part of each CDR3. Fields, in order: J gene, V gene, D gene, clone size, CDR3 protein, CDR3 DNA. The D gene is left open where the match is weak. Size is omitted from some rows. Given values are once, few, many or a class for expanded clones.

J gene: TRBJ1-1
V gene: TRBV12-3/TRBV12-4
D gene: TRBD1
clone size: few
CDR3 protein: CASSPTGATEAFF
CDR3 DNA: TGTGCCAGCAGTCCGACAGGGGCCACTGAAGCTTTCTTT

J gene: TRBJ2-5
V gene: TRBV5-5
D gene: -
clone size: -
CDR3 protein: CASSFGQKREETQYF
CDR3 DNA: TGTGCCAGCAGCTTTGGGCAGAAAAGAGAAGAGACCCAGTACTTC

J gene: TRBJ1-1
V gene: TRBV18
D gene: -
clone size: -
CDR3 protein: CASSPMGVNTEAFF
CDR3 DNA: TGTGCCAGCTCACCAATGGGAGTGAACACTGAAGCTTTCTTT

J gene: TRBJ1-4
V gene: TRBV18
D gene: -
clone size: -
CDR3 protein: CASSPFRANEKLFF
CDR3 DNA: TGTGCCAGCTCACCGTTCAGGGCTAATGAAAAACTGTTTTTT

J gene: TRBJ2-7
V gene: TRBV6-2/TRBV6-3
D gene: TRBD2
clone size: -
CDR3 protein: CASSQWTSGTYEQYF
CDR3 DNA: TGTGCCAGCAGTCAGTGGACTAGCGGGACCTACGAGCAGTACTTC

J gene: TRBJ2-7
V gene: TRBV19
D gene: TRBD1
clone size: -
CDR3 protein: CASSMERTGGVEQYF
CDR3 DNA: TGTGCCAGTAGTATGGAGAGGACAGGGGGAGTCGAGCAGTACTTC

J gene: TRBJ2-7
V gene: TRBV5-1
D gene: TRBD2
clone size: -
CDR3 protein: CASRKVAGGSYEQYF
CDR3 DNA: TGCGCCAGCCGAAAAGTAGCGGGAGGATCCTACGAGCAGTACTTC

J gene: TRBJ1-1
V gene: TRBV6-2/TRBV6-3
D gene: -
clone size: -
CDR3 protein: CASTPSGTIAEAFF
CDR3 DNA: TGTGCCAGCACCCCCTCCGGGACTATAGCTGAAGCTTTCTTT

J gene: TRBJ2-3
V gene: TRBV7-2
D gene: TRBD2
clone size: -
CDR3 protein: CASSSFALAGRDTQYF
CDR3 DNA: TGTGCCAGCAGCTCCTTTGCTCTAGCGGGTAGGGATACGCAGTATTTT

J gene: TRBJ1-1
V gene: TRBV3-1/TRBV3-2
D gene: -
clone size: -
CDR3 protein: CASSTTLNTEAFF
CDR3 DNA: TGTGCCAGCAGCACAACCCTTAACACTGAAGCTTTCTTT

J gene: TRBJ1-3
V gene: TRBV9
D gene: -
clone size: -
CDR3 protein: CASSSLGESGNTIYF
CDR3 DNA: TGTGCCAGCAGCTCGTTAGGGGAATCTGGAAACACCATATATTTT

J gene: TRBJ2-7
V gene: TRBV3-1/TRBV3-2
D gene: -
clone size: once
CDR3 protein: CASSPRGGGEQYF
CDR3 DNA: TGTGCCAGCAGCCCGAGGGGAGGTGGCGAGCAGTACTTC

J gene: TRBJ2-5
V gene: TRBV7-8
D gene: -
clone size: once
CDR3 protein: CASSLGSTERLETQYF
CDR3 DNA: TGTGCCAGCAGCTTAGGGTCTACCGAGAGATTAGAGACCCAGTACTTC